Listed below are T cell receptor beta chains from one sample, sequenced in a study of shared clonotypes between healthy human individuals. Method: immunoSEQ multiplex PCR; TCRdb's copy keeps in-frame clones and lacks some. Of millions of clones listed, 85% to 95% were seen once; the top ten hold approximately 0.13%. Sequenced: naive CD4+ T cells sorted from blood. All receptors derive from a man between 18 and 35 years old in good health. The CDR3 runs from the conserved cysteine through the conserved F or W. The D gene is left open where the match is weak.

D: .; V: TRBV5-1; J: TRBJ1-2; CDR3: CASSLAGYGYTF
D: .; V: TRBV7-9; J: TRBJ1-1; CDR3: CASSLPGTMNTEAFF
D: .; V: TRBV5-4; J: TRBJ2-4; CDR3: CASSFSGAKNIQYF
D: TRBD2; V: TRBV18; J: TRBJ2-3; CDR3: CASSPTGLAGGDTQYF
D: .; V: TRBV7-2; J: TRBJ1-1; CDR3: CASSLDGRVGTEAFF
D: TRBD2; V: TRBV30; J: TRBJ2-3; CDR3: CAWSGSSGSITGDTQYF
D: .; V: TRBV18; J: TRBJ1-1; CDR3: CASSPLRQDLNTEAFF
D: .; V: TRBV27; J: TRBJ2-2; CDR3: CASGPNGGPGELFF
D: .; V: TRBV5-1; J: TRBJ2-7; CDR3: CASSLEGRSSYEQYF
D: .; V: TRBV10-3; J: TRBJ2-5; CDR3: CAISGTAKETQYF
D: TRBD1; V: TRBV28; J: TRBJ2-3; CDR3: CASTDRAVGRDTQYF
D: .; V: TRBV11-2; J: TRBJ1-6; CDR3: CASSLSNSPLHF
D: .; V: TRBV18; J: TRBJ2-5; CDR3: CASSQLGQEGETQYF
D: .; V: TRBV6-1; J: TRBJ2-3; CDR3: CASSVNPLAQYF
D: TRBD1; V: TRBV30; J: TRBJ1-1; CDR3: CAWSAGQGLTEAFF
D: .; V: TRBV4-1; J: TRBJ2-1; CDR3: CASSPRLGDINNEQFF
D: .; V: TRBV18; J: TRBJ2-3; CDR3: CASSPPYLDTQYF
D: .; V: TRBV27; J: TRBJ1-2; CDR3: CASSLEGGFGYTF
D: .; V: TRBV6-6; J: TRBJ1-2; CDR3: CASWVGSDGTYGYTF
D: TRBD1; V: TRBV19; J: TRBJ1-2; CDR3: CASSPGQGSYGYTF
D: TRBD1; V: TRBV6-5; J: TRBJ1-5; CDR3: CASSRGQGPNQPQHF
D: TRBD1; V: TRBV2; J: TRBJ2-7; CDR3: CASRGQAYEQYF
D: TRBD1; V: TRBV19; J: TRBJ2-7; CDR3: CASSIGQGYEQYF
D: TRBD1; V: TRBV5-4; J: TRBJ2-7; CDR3: CASSLMTGGDEQYF
D: .; V: TRBV6-6; J: TRBJ1-3; CDR3: CASSYGGFGNTIYF
D: .; V: TRBV25-1; J: TRBJ1-4; CDR3: CASSAGGIGEKLFF
D: TRBD2; V: TRBV27; J: TRBJ2-2; CDR3: CASSLTSGISLFF
D: TRBD1; V: TRBV19; J: TRBJ1-3; CDR3: CASSDRTGSGNTIYF